This T cell receptor beta chain was obtained from a study of beta chain features in type 1 diabetes. The CDR3 has 18 residues. Germline CDR1 is MNHEY and CDR2 is SMNVEV (reference sequence). Losses at the gene ends were 6 bases for V and 0 bases for J; bases not matched to a gene: 11. This clone was counted between two and nine times. Reverse transcription of all isolated RNA meant that expressed TCRB transcripts were sequenced. Here immunoSEQ multiplex PCR was the method, and the copy in TCRdb shows in-frame clones only, minus some. Found here are 900,000 or so clones, 17% of them singletons; the top ten hold roughly 0.025%.

The TCR originated in a woman under 30 in good health. The sequenced material came from naive CD4+ T cells from blood. This sequence joins TRBV27 and TRBJ2-6; TRBD1 matches 7 bases. CDR3 nucleotides: TGTGCCAGCAGCCGCGCGAGACAGGGTCTCTCTGGGGCCAACGTCCTGACTTTC. Protein product: CASSRARQGLSGANVLTF.